One and the same sample provided the 24 T cell receptor beta chains below, sequenced in a study of cytomegalovirus exposure and HLA in healthy donors (dated by TCRdb to the late 2010s). The library was built by means of the immunoSEQ multiplex PCR assay. The multiplex PCR relied on a mix of 60 forward primers for TCR Vbeta segments and 13 reverse primers for TCR Jbeta segments. TCRdb holds this immuneACCESS table with in-frame rearrangements only. Some clones are missing; in checked studies, unresolved V genes explain under half, and the rest has no known cause. The sample table contains roughly 120,000 clones; only one count was recorded for about 78% of them. The top ten hold 6.5% to 9% of the sample. Material for sequencing was PBMCs. The receptors stem from a woman in her forties in good health and CMV-seropositive.

This clone was detected a few times. The gene calls are TRBV2 and TRBJ2-3, with TRBD2 identical over 13 bases. J lost 7 bases, V lost 6 bases, and 7 bases had no gene match. The CDR3 contains 15 residues. CDR1 SNHLY and CDR2 FYNNEI come from the germline V gene. CDR3 in amino acids: CASRVTSGGANTQYF. DNA for the CDR3: TGTGCCAGCAGAGTTACTAGCGGGGGGGCAAATACGCAGTATTTT.

This rearrangement joins TRBV7-2 to TRBJ2-5, with TRBD2 matching 9 bases. CDR3 length: 15 amino acids. Trimming cost V 4 bases and J 6 bases; bases outside gene matches: 9. Germline CDR1 and CDR2: SGHTA and FQGNSA. The CDR3 bases are TGTGCCAGCAGCTCGACTCTAGCGGGGTCAAAGACCCAGTACTTC. It specifies CASSSTLAGSKTQYF.

V gene TRBV5-1 combines with J gene TRBJ2-1; possibly TRBD1 for D (6 bases). V lost 4 bases and J lost 10, with 21 bases in between. CDR3 length: 15 residues. The germline CDR1 and CDR2 sequences are SGHRS and YFSETQ. The CDR3 sequence is CASSEQGPPHGEQFF. In DNA form, the CDR3 reads TGCGCCAGCAGCGAACAGGGCCCCCCCCACGGGGAGCAGTTCTTC.

This rearrangement joins TRBV20-1 to TRBJ2-7; 7 bases fit TRBD2. CDR1 DFQATT and CDR2 SNEGSKA come from the germline V gene (reference sequence). The CDR3 has 11 residues. The CDR3 DNA sequence: TGCAGCACCGGGGGGAGTTACGAGCAGTACTTC. Translation: CSTGGSYEQYF.

This clone was detected only a few times. V usage is TRBV19 and J usage is TRBJ1-1, with 8 bases fitting TRBD1. CDR3 size: 16 residues. The germline CDR1 and CDR2 sequences are LNHDA and SQIVND (reference sequence). With V trimmed by 10 bases and J by 4 bases, 17 bases remained unmatched. CDR3 nucleotide sequence: TGTGCCACCAGGGTGAGGACAGGGTCGATCTTCACTGAAGCTTTCTTT. It yields the protein CATRVRTGSIFTEAFF.

The rearrangement joins TRBV6-5 to TRBJ1-5, with TRBD1 as a possible D gene (5 bases). The CDR3 is made up of 13 amino acids. Looked up from germline, CDR1 is MNHEY and CDR2 is SVGAGI. V lost 6 bases to trimming and J lost 4 bases, with 10 bases between them. This CDR3 is CASRRGSNQPQHF. DNA for the CDR3: TGTGCCAGCAGAAGGGGATCAAATCAGCCCCAGCATTTT.

This clone was observed a handful of times. The chain combines TRBV5-6 with TRBJ1-1; 8 positions match TRBD1. Per germline, CDR1 SGHDT and CDR2 YYEEEE. The V segment lost 3 bases and the J segment 5 bases; nucleotides outside the gene matches: 12. This CDR3 is built from 16 residues. The CDR3, as DNA: TGTGCCAGCAGCTACAGGGGGGGACGAGTCGAGACTGAAGCTTTCTTT. The encoded protein is CASSYRGGRVETEAFF.

In its sample, this clone was seen a few times. The rearrangement joins TRBV7-9 to TRBJ1-2, with D possibly TRBD1 on 5 matching bases. This CDR3 is 13 amino acids long. Trimming shortened V by 5 bases and J by 5 bases, and 12 bases separated the two germline ends. Per germline, CDR1 SEHNR and CDR2 FQNEAQ (reference sequence). DNA of the CDR3: TGTGCCAGCAGCGTGACAGCCGAGTATGGCTACACCTTC. It translates to CASSVTAEYGYTF.

V and J are TRBV2 and TRBJ1-1; 8 bases align to TRBD1. V lost 6 bases to trimming and J lost 4 bases; unmatched junction nucleotides: 7. CDR3 length: 14 amino acids. Germline V CDR1 and CDR2: SNHLY, FYNNEI. CDR3 in amino acids: CASRSPGTGTEAFF. DNA for the CDR3: TGTGCCAGCAGGAGTCCCGGGACAGGCACTGAAGCTTTCTTT.

For the CDR3, the DNA is TGTGCCAGCAGTGCGGGGGTGGGAACAGATACGCAGTATTTT. It codes for CASSAGVGTDTQYF. V usage is TRBV6-4 and J usage is TRBJ2-3, with D perhaps matching TRBD2 (6 bases). V lost 4 bases and J 3 bases, leaving 11 bases between the germline ends. The CDR3 loop spans 14 amino acids. Germline V gives CDR1 MRHNA, CDR2 SNTAGT.

This clone was recorded a few times. The chain has TRBV5-1 and TRBJ1-1, with D tentatively TRBD1 (5 bases). Trimming left V 0 bases short and J 0 bases short, with 12 bases between. The CDR3 consists of 16 residues. From germline, CDR1 is SGHRS and CDR2 YFSETQ. The CDR3 coding sequence is TGCGCCAGCAGCTTGGGAGTGCGGGACGTGAACACTGAAGCTTTCTTT. This gives the protein CASSLGVRDVNTEAFF.

V gene TRBV6-5 combines with J gene TRBJ2-3, with a weak D call TRBD1 (5 bases). Germline V gene data show CDR1 as MNHEY and CDR2 as SVGAGI. V was trimmed by 5 bases and J by 2 bases, leaving 11 bases between them. The length of the CDR3 is 14 residues. The CDR3 DNA follows: TGTGCCAGCAGTCCACAGGAGTTCACAGATACGCAGTATTTT. It translates to CASSPQEFTDTQYF.

In this sample, this clone turned up a few times. The chain uses TRBV7-2 and TRBJ2-1, with 10 bases aligning to TRBD2. The germline V gene has CDR1 SGHTA and CDR2 FQGNSA. The CDR3 is made up of 15 amino acids. V lost 5 bases to trimming and J lost 4 bases; unmatched junction nucleotides: 5. The CDR3 region is CASSRGLADYNEQFF. The CDR3 DNA follows: TGTGCCAGCAGCCGAGGACTAGCGGATTACAATGAGCAGTTCTTC. Together with reference TRBV7-2 and TRBJ2-1, the CDR3 gives the full variable domain: GAGVSQSPSNKVTEKGKDVELRCDPISGHTALYWYRQSLGQGLEFLIYFQGNSAPDKSGLPSDRFSAERTGGSVSTLTIQRTQQEDSAVYLCASSRGLADYNEQFFGPGTRLTVL.

Only one count was recorded for this clone. V is TRBV2 and J is TRBJ1-2; D not resolved. The CDR3 consists of 13 residues. Germline V gene sequence: CDR1 SNHLY, CDR2 FYNNEI. V lost 3 bases to trimming and J lost 6 bases, with 11 bases between them. The CDR3 DNA reads TGTGCCAGCAGTGAGTCGACTTCAGATGGCTACACCTTC. Amino acid sequence: CASSESTSDGYTF.

The chain joins TRBV11-2 to TRBJ2-2; D not certain. Germline loops: CDR1 SGHAT, CDR2 FQNNGV. V was shortened by 3 bases and J by 1 base, with 3 bases between the two germline ends. The CDR3 loop spans 13 amino acids. CDR3 residues: CASSFQNTGELFF. The CDR3 DNA reads TGTGCCAGCAGCTTTCAGAACACCGGGGAGCTGTTTTTT.

The chain recombines TRBV4-3 with TRBJ2-2; 13 nucleotides align to TRBD2. CDR3 length equals 19 residues. V dropped 4 bases and J dropped 0; count of bases not matched to a gene: 8. CDR1 is LGHNA and CDR2 is YSLEER in the germline V gene. The CDR3 reads CASSPLTSGGRSNTGELFF. CDR3 in DNA: TGCGCCAGCAGCCCCCTGACTAGCGGGGGGCGATCGAACACCGGGGAGCTGTTTTTT.

The J gene is TRBJ2-1, the V gene TRBV5-1, with D unresolved. Trimming pared 1 base from V and 7 bases from J, leaving 12 bases between. Germline V gene data show CDR1 as SGHRS and CDR2 as YFSETQ. CDR3 length equals 14 residues. The CDR3 region has the DNA TGCGCCAGCAGCTTGAACCAAATGGAGAATGAGCAGTTCTTC. Protein: CASSLNQMENEQFF.

The J gene is TRBJ1-1, the V gene TRBV11-2, with D tentatively TRBD1 (5 bases). In germline, CDR1 is SGHAT, CDR2 FQNNGV. Trimming removed 0 bases from V and 4 bases from J, with 12 bases in between. This CDR3 spans 15 amino acids. CDR3 sequence reads: CASSLEWGLGTEAFF. The CDR3 nucleotides are TGTGCCAGCAGCTTAGAATGGGGCCTGGGCACTGAAGCTTTCTTT. Looking up the rest from reference TRBV11-2 and TRBJ1-1 gives the full variable domain: EAGVAQSPRYKIIEKRQSVAFWCNPISGHATLYWYQQILGQGPKLLIQFQNNGVVDDSQLPKDRFSAERLKGVDSTLKIQPAKLEDSAVYLCASSLEWGLGTEAFFGQGTRLTVV.

The V and J genes are TRBV6-6 and TRBJ1-2; 8 positions match TRBD1. Germline V gives CDR1 MNHNY, CDR2 SVGAGI (reference sequence). V was pared by 6 bases and J by 7 bases, with 13 bases of the junction left unmatched. This CDR3 comprises 15 residues. CDR3 protein: CASSGISGGEGGYTF. The CDR3 DNA follows: TGTGCCAGCAGCGGGATCTCAGGGGGCGAGGGTGGCTACACCTTC.

The chain uses TRBV11-2 and TRBJ2-1; perhaps TRBD1 as D (6 bases). V was cut by 3 bases and J by 6 bases, with 18 bases left in between. Germline CDR1 is SGHAT and CDR2 is FQNNGV. This CDR3 contains 16 residues. CDR3 in amino acids: CASSFSSSRGANEQFF. The CDR3 DNA sequence: TGTGCCAGCAGCTTCTCATCGTCCAGGGGCGCCAATGAGCAGTTCTTC.

This clone was seen only a few times. This chain joins TRBV7-6 and TRBJ2-3; 7 positions match TRBD2. Germline assignment: CDR1 SGHVS and CDR2 FNYEAQ. V lost 2 bases and J lost 1; bases outside the gene matches: 9. The CDR3 is made up of 17 amino acids. CDR3 amino acids: CASSLSFGAGGTDTQYF. CDR3 DNA: TGTGCCAGCAGCTTAAGCTTCGGGGCGGGGGGCACAGATACGCAGTATTTT.

The J gene is TRBJ1-2, the V gene TRBV27, with D unresolved. The CDR3 sequence is 11 residues long. The V and J ends lost 10 bases and 6 bases respectively, with 12 bases between them. Germline values: CDR1 MNHEY, CDR2 SMNVEV (reference sequence). The CDR3 protein is CATQYLDGYTF. CDR3 DNA sequence: TGTGCCACCCAATACTTAGATGGCTACACCTTC.

This clone was recorded a few times. V usage is TRBV4-1 and J usage is TRBJ1-6; D unclear. CDR1 is MGHRA, CDR2 YSYEKL, per germline. CDR3 length: 17 residues. V shed 0 bases and J shed 4 bases, with 13 bases lying between them. CDR3 DNA sequence: TGCGCCAGCAGCCAAGAAAACAGACCCGGTTATAATTCACCCCTCCACTTT. It encodes CASSQENRPGYNSPLHF.

The sample holds one count of this clone. The V and J genes are TRBV7-2 and TRBJ1-1, with D unresolved. Germline V gene sequence: CDR1 SGHTA, CDR2 FQGNSA. This CDR3 spans 14 amino acids. V was pared by 1 base and J by 3 bases, with 9 bases between. The chain's CDR3 is CASSLDGRYTEAFF. DNA for the CDR3: TGTGCCAGCAGCTTAGATGGCAGGTACACTGAAGCTTTCTTT.